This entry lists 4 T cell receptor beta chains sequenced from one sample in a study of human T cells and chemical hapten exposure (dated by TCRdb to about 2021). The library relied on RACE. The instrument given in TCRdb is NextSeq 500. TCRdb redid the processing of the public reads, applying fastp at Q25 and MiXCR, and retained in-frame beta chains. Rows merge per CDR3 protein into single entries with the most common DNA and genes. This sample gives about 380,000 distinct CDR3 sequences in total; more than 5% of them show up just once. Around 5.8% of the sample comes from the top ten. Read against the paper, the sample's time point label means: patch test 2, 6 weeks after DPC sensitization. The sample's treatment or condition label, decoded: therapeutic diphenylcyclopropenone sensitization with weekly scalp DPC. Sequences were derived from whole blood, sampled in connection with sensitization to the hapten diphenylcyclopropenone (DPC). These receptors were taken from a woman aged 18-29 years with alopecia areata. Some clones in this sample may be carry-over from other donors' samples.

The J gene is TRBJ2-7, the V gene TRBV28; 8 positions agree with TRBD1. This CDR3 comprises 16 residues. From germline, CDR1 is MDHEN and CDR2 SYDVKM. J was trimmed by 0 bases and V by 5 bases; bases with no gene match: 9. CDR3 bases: TGTGCCAGCAGTCTAACGGACAGGGCTTCCTCCTACGAGCAGTACTTC. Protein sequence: CASSLTDRASSYEQYF.

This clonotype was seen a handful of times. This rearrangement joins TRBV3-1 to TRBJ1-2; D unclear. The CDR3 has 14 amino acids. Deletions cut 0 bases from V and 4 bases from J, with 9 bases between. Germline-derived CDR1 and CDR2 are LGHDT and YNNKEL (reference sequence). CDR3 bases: TGTGCCAGCAGCCAAGATACAGCTTCCTATGGCTACACCTTC. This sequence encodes CASSQDTASYGYTF.

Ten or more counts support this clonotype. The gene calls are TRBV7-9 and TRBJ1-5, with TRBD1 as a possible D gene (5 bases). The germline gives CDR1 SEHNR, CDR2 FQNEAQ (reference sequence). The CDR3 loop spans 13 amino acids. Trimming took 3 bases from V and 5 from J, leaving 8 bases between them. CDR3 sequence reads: CASSFAGYQPQHF. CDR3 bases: TGTGCCAGCAGCTTTGCAGGGTATCAGCCCCAGCATTTT.

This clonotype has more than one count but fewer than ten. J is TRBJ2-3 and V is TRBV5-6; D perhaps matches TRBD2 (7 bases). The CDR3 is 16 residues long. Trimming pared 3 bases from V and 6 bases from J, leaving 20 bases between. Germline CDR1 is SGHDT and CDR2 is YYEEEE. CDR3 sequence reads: CASSYARGGGSDTQYF. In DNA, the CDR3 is TGTGCCAGCAGCTACGCAAGGGGGGGAGGTTCGGATACGCAGTATTTT.